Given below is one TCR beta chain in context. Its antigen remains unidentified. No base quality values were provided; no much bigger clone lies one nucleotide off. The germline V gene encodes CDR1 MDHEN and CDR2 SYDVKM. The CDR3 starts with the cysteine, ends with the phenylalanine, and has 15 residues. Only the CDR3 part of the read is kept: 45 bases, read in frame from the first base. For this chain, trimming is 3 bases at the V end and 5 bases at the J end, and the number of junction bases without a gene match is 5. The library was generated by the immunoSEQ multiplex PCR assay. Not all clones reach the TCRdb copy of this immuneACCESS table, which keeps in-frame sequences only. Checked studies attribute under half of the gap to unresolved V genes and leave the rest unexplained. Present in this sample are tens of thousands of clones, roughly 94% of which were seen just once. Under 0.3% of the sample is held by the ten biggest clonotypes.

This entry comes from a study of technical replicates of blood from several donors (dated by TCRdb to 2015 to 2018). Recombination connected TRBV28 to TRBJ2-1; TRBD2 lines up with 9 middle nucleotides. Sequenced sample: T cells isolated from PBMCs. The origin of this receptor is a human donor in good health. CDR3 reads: CASSFGASGNNEQFF. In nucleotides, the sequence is TGTGCCAGCAGTTTCGGGGCTAGCGGGAACAATGAGCAGTTCTTC. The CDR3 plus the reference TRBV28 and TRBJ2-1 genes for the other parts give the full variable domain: DVKVTQSSRYLVKRTGEKVFLECVQDMDHENMFWYRQDPGLGLRLIYFSYDVKMKEKGDIPEGYSVSREKKERFSLILESASTNQTSMYLCASSFGASGNNEQFFGPGTRLTVL.